These 13 T cell receptor beta chains came from one sample sequenced in a study of blood T cell repertoires in COVID-19. Clones were read by immunoSEQ multiplex PCR, and TCRdb kept only the in-frame ones, dropping some. The sample lists 70,000 to 95,000 clones, more than 85% occurring once. Material: peripheral blood. These receptor sequences come from a middle-aged man with COVID-19, enrolled during active disease.

V gene TRBV29-1 combines with J gene TRBJ1-1; weak D call: TRBD1 (5 bases). CDR1 is SQVTM and CDR2 is ANQGSEA in the germline V gene. The CDR3 is made up of 16 amino acids. The V end was cut by 3 bases, the J end by 0 bases, with 17 bases between. The CDR3 protein is CSVDSRGGRMNTEAFF. CDR3 nucleotides: TGCAGCGTTGACTCTCGGGGGGGACGTATGAACACTGAAGCTTTCTTT.

CDR3 residues: CASSLDHRDRVESPLHF. The CDR3 DNA follows: TGCGCCAGCAGCTTGGATCACCGGGACAGGGTGGAGTCACCCCTCCACTTT. The V gene is TRBV5-1, the J gene TRBJ1-6; 9 bases are a match to TRBD1. V was clipped by 0 bases and J by 10 bases; unmatched bases: 11. This CDR3 has 17 amino acids. Germline assignment: CDR1 SGHRS and CDR2 YFSETQ.

J is TRBJ1-4 and V is TRBV28; 8 bases match TRBD1. The CDR3 consists of 14 residues. CDR1 is MDHEN, CDR2 SYDVKM, per germline. Trimming cost V 6 bases and J 8 bases; bases outside gene matches: 8. The CDR3 spells CASRGDRKGEKLFF. The CDR3 bases are TGTGCCAGCAGGGGGGACAGGAAAGGGGAAAAACTGTTTTTT.

J is TRBJ2-1 and V is TRBV6-1; D call uncertain. CDR1 and CDR2 from the germline V gene are MNHNS and SASEGT. Deletions cut 3 bases from V and 5 bases from J, with 11 bases between. The CDR3 runs 14 residues. This chain's CDR3 is CASSEELLNNEQFF. Written as DNA, the CDR3 is TGTGCCAGCAGTGAGGAGCTACTAAACAATGAGCAGTTCTTC.

V is TRBV6-5 and J is TRBJ2-7; 8 nucleotides align to TRBD2. This CDR3 has 14 residues. The V gene end was trimmed by 2 bases and the J gene end by 4 bases; junction bases not matched to a gene: 4. Germline assignment: CDR1 MNHEY and CDR2 SVGAGI. Here the CDR3 DNA reads TGTGCCAGCAGTTACCTCGGGGGGGGATACGAGCAGTACGTC. It encodes CASSYLGGGYEQYV.

The V gene is TRBV5-1, the J gene TRBJ1-1; tentative D call: TRBD1 (5 bases). Germline CDR1 SGHRS, CDR2 YFSETQ. The CDR3 sequence is 16 residues long. Between the trimmed V and J ends, which lost 0 bases and 5 bases, there was a span of 17 bases. CDR3 DNA: TGCGCCAGCAGCTTGGATTTGGGCGGGGGAGGGACTGAAGCTTTCTTT. This codes for CASSLDLGGGGTEAFF.

The chain is built from TRBV6-2 or TRBV6-3 and TRBJ1-5; 7 nucleotides agree with TRBD1. This CDR3 comprises 20 residues. Germline lookup yields CDR1 MNHEY and CDR2 SVGEGT. Germline trimming cut 2 bases from V and 1 base from J; bases unmatched to any gene: 17. The DNA for the CDR3 is TGTGCCAGCAGTTACGTCCCGGGCAGGGGGTCTTTAAGGAGCAATCAGCCCCAGCATTTT. Amino acids: CASSYVPGRGSLRSNQPQHF.

This clone was detected once. This chain uses TRBV6-6 with TRBJ1-1, with D possibly being TRBD1 (6 bases). CDR3 length: 14 residues. The germline CDR1 and CDR2 sequences are MNHNY and SVGAGI (reference sequence). V was clipped by 6 bases and J by 1 base, with 12 bases between them. DNA for the CDR3: TGTGCCAGCAGGGAGGACAGTGCGAACACTGAAGCTTTCTTT. Amino acid sequence: CASREDSANTEAFF.

The rearrangement joins TRBV15 to TRBJ1-5; D is possibly TRBD1 (5 bases). The CDR3 covers 13 residues. The V gene lost 5 bases and the J gene lost 7 bases, with 12 bases spanning the gap. CDR1 is LNHNV, CDR2 YYDKDF, per germline (reference sequence). Here the CDR3 reads CATSGAGGQPQHF. The CDR3 nucleotides are TGTGCCACCAGCGGAGCGGGGGGACAGCCCCAGCATTTT.

The chain couples TRBV5-4 to TRBJ2-1; the match to TRBD2 covers 8 bases. This CDR3 is built from 16 residues. V lost 1 base and J lost 4; bases outside the gene matches: 7. The germline V gene has CDR1 SGHNT and CDR2 YYREEE (reference sequence). The CDR3: CASSLFGRGEYNEQFF. In nucleotides, the CDR3 is TGTGCCAGCAGCTTGTTTGGGCGGGGGGAATACAATGAGCAGTTCTTC.

This clone has a single count. J is TRBJ2-7 and V is TRBV7-2; 11 bases are a match to TRBD2. V was clipped by 0 bases and J by 3 bases; unmatched bases: 4. Germline-derived CDR1 and CDR2 are SGHTA and FQGNSA. This CDR3 comprises 16 residues. The CDR3 sequence is CASSLAPGTSGYEQYF. The CDR3 DNA sequence: TGTGCCAGCAGCTTAGCTCCCGGGACTAGCGGCTACGAGCAGTACTTC.

In its sample, this clone was seen once. The CDR3: CASSFGGNTDTQYF. The CDR3 DNA reads as TGTGCCAGCAGCTTTGGAGGAAACACAGATACGCAGTATTTT. The V gene is TRBV7-9, the J gene TRBJ2-3; D possibly corresponds to TRBD2 (5 bases). CDR3 length: 14 residues. Trimming removed 3 bases from V and 2 bases from J, with 9 bases in between. Germline-derived CDR1 and CDR2 are SEHNR and FQNEAQ (reference sequence). The full variable domain, with the rest looked up from reference TRBV7-9 and TRBJ2-3, is DTGVSQNPRHKITKRGQNVTFRCDPISEHNRLYWYRQTLGQGPEFLTYFQNEAQLEKSRLLSDRFSAERPKGSFSTLEIQRTEQGDSAMYLCASSFGGNTDTQYFGPGTRLTVL.

V usage is TRBV28 and J usage is TRBJ1-1; 10 nucleotides match TRBD1. V lost 5 bases, J lost 5 bases, and 5 bases stayed unmatched. The CDR3 has 14 amino acids. Looked up from germline, CDR1 is MDHEN and CDR2 is SYDVKM. CDR3 sequence reads: CASSPGTGVTEAFF. As DNA, the CDR3 is TGTGCCAGCAGTCCCGGGACAGGGGTAACTGAAGCTTTCTTT.